The 29 T cell receptor beta chains in this list originate from one sample, sequenced in a study of Graves' ophthalmopathy and Graves' hyperthyroidism listed by TCRdb under 2018. Sequencing relied on an Illumina HiSeq 2000. For repertoire sequencing, the TCR beta CDR3 regions were amplified from RNA transcripts. The first round of RT-PCR was done with HTBI primers and the Qiagen OneStep RT-PCR kit, and was followed by a second round of multiplex PCR, then size selection and purification. Starting from the raw public reads, TCRdb applied fastp trimming at Q25, assembled clones with MiXCR and retained in-frame beta chains. Each CDR3 protein gets just one entry, which takes the most common genes and DNA from the rows behind it. This sample lists 300,000 to 450,000 distinct CDR3 sequences; about a sixth were detected once. The top ten clones comprise 2.4% of the sample. Specimen: peripheral blood. These TCRs come from an adult woman with stable Graves' hyperthyroidism.

At least ten counts were recorded for this clonotype. Since a much larger clone is just one base distant, this may be a read error. The chain combines TRBV6-2 or TRBV6-3 with TRBJ1-6, with D maybe TRBD1 (5 bases). The germline V gene encodes CDR1 MNHEY and CDR2 SVGEGT. This CDR3 comprises 12 residues. The CDR3 is CASSDSNSHLHF. The CDR3 DNA sequence: TGTGCCAGCAGCGACAGCAATTCACACCTCCACTTT.

This clonotype showed up many times. V is TRBV27 and J is TRBJ2-7; D is uncertain. There are 12 residues in the CDR3. The germline gives CDR1 MNHEY, CDR2 SMNVEV (reference sequence). V lost 6 bases, J lost 6 bases, and 12 bases lay in between. As DNA, the CDR3 is TGTGCCAGCAGCCCAGACAACGTCGAGCAGTACTTC. Its protein product is CASSPDNVEQYF.

The chain combines TRBV4-1 with TRBJ2-7; D is unclear. This CDR3 has 14 amino acids. Looked up from germline, CDR1 is MGHRA and CDR2 is YSYEKL. V lost 5 bases to trimming and J lost 1 base, with 12 bases between them. The CDR3 nucleotides read TGCGCCAGCAGCTTTCAGGCCGGATCCTACGAGCAGTACTTC. Protein product: CASSFQAGSYEQYF.

This clonotype showed up many times. The chain links TRBV28 to TRBJ2-2, with 7 positions matching TRBD1. The ends lost 5 bases at V and 2 bases at J; junction bases unmatched: 8. Germline CDR1 is MDHEN and CDR2 is SYDVKM. The CDR3 loop spans 16 amino acids. The DNA for the CDR3 is TGTGCCAGCAGTCTAACAGGGGCCACCAACACCGGGGAGCTGTTTTTT. It codes for CASSLTGATNTGELFF.

The sample holds a few counts of this clonotype. The chain uses TRBV3-1 and TRBJ2-5; maybe TRBD2 (6 bases). The V end was cut by 3 bases, the J end by 4 bases, with 15 bases between. CDR1 LGHDT and CDR2 YNNKEL come from the germline V gene (reference sequence). The CDR3 spans 15 residues. The CDR3 region is CASSQEGRRRETQYF. CDR3 nucleotide sequence: TGTGCCAGCAGCCAGGAGGGACGGAGAAGAGAGACCCAGTACTTC.

The chain joins TRBV5-1 to TRBJ1-1, with TRBD1 matching over 7 bases. CDR3 length: 15 amino acids. Germline trimming cut 5 bases from V and 5 bases from J; bases unmatched to any gene: 12. The germline CDR1 and CDR2 sequences are SGHRS and YFSETQ. CDR3 sequence: CASRSRVGGQTEAFF. CDR3 DNA sequence: TGCGCCAGCAGATCCCGGGTAGGGGGCCAAACTGAAGCTTTCTTT.

This chain joins TRBV29-1 and TRBJ2-7, with TRBD2 matching 13 bases. After removal of 4 bases from V and 6 bases from J, the junction contained 6 bases not matched to a gene. The CDR3 has 14 residues. Germline V gene lookup returns CDR1 SQVTM and CDR2 ANQGSEA. The CDR3 nucleotides are TGCAGCGTTGTGGGACTAGCGGGGCAAAGCGAGCAGTACTTC. Amino acids: CSVVGLAGQSEQYF.

This clonotype was counted many times. The chain recombines TRBV29-1 with TRBJ2-7; the match to TRBD2 covers 13 bases. The CDR3 sequence is 14 residues long. Trimming at V came to 3 bases and at J to 2 bases, leaving 1 base not matched to a gene. Germline CDR1 reads SQVTM; CDR2 reads ANQGSEA. The CDR3 loop reads CSVEGLAGPYEQYF. CDR3 DNA: TGCAGCGTTGAGGGACTAGCGGGACCCTACGAGCAGTACTTC.

In its sample, this clonotype was seen once. This rearrangement joins TRBV12-3 or TRBV12-4 to TRBJ1-3; a weak D match, TRBD1 (6 bases). CDR3 length: 14 residues. Trimming stripped 2 bases from V and 6 bases from J, with 11 bases between. CDR3 sequence (DNA): TGTGCCAGCAGTTTATTACAGGGAGCAAACACCATATATTTT. Translation gives CASSLLQGANTIYF.

Details on this clonotype: Without the conserved terminal phenylalanine or tryptophan, this CDR3 likely stems from a read error. The V and J genes are TRBV7-2 and TRBJ1-6, with D maybe TRBD1 (6 bases). The germline V gene has CDR1 SGHTA and CDR2 FQGNSA. The CDR3 is made up of 15 amino acids. Trimming left V 1 base short and J 5 bases short, with 9 bases between. Here the CDR3 DNA reads TGTGCCAGCAGCTTAGATGCAGGGGATAATTCACCCCTCCACTCA. Translated: CASSLDAGDNSPLHS.

This clonotype was seen ten or more times. V usage is TRBV6-5 and J usage is TRBJ2-7; 8 bases align to TRBD1. Germline CDR1 MNHEY, CDR2 SVGAGI. The CDR3 spans 13 residues. With V trimmed by 9 bases and J by 2 bases, 6 bases remained unmatched. The CDR3 coding sequence is TGTGCCAGTGGGGACAGGAAGACCTACGAGCAGTACTTC. Its protein product is CASGDRKTYEQYF.

In this sample, this clonotype turned up many times. V and J are TRBV28 and TRBJ2-7; D is ambiguous. CDR1 and CDR2 from the germline V gene are MDHEN and SYDVKM. The CDR3 loop spans 11 amino acids. V was pared by 4 bases and J by 7 bases, with 8 bases between. In nucleotides, the CDR3 is TGTGCCAGCAGTTGGTCCACAGAGCAGTACTTC. Translating it yields CASSWSTEQYF. The full variable domain, its missing parts supplied by reference TRBV28 and TRBJ2-7, is DVKVTQSSRYLVKRTGEKVFLECVQDMDHENMFWYRQDPGLGLRLIYFSYDVKMKEKGDIPEGYSVSREKKERFSLILESASTNQTSMYLCASSWSTEQYFGPGTRLTVT.

This clonotype was counted many times. The chain employs TRBV29-1 and TRBJ2-7; weak D call: TRBD2 (5 bases). This CDR3 is 16 amino acids long. V lost 2 bases and J lost 2, with 19 bases in between. Germline CDR1 and CDR2: SQVTM and ANQGSEA. This CDR3 is CSVETRPPGKPYEQYF. The CDR3 DNA reads TGCAGCGTTGAAACCCGTCCTCCCGGGAAACCCTACGAGCAGTACTTC.

The chain combines TRBV7-2 with TRBJ2-5; 13 bases line up with TRBD2. The J call may be faulty, since TRBJ2-7 better matches the DNA end. Per germline, CDR1 SGHTA and CDR2 FQGNSA. The CDR3 spans 15 residues. The CDR3 DNA follows: TGTGCCAGCAGCTCGAATGGACTAGCGGGGGACGAGCAGTACTTC. It codes for CASSSNGLAGDEQYF.

This chain uses TRBV29-1 with TRBJ2-2, with 8 bases identical to TRBD2. Germline loops: CDR1 SQVTM, CDR2 ANQGSEA. This CDR3 is built from 15 residues. V shed 5 bases, J shed 3 bases, and the junction held 8 bases outside the gene matches. CDR3 sequence reads: CSVLGLAGHTGELFF. The CDR3, as DNA: TGCAGCGTTCTCGGGCTAGCGGGCCACACCGGGGAGCTGTTTTTT.

Notes on this clonotype: This may arise from a read error, as a much more abundant clone is one base away. The chain has TRBV4-2 and TRBJ2-7, with unresolved D. In germline, CDR1 is LGHNA, CDR2 YNFKEQ. The CDR3 sequence is 17 residues long. CDR3 residues: CASSPLVRTRSSCEQYF. CDR3 nucleotides: TGTGCCAGCAGCCCGTTAGTAAGGACGCGGAGCTCCTGCGAGCAGTACTTC.

This clonotype was recorded many times. V and J are TRBV30 and TRBJ2-2; TRBD1 matches at 9 bases. The CDR3 length is 16 residues. CDR1 GTSNPN and CDR2 SVGIG come from the germline V gene (reference sequence). J lost 3 bases, V lost 5 bases, and 10 bases had no gene match. The CDR3 DNA reads TGTGCCTGGGTCCCCGACAGGGGGTTCGACACCGGGGAGCTGTTTTTT. Its protein is CAWVPDRGFDTGELFF.

In this sample, this clonotype turned up many times. The V and J genes are TRBV12-3 or TRBV12-4 and TRBJ2-5, with no clear D. CDR3 length: 12 amino acids. Trimming cost V 6 bases and J 4 bases, with 9 bases left between them. CDR3 region: CASRSTGETQYF. DNA of the CDR3: TGTGCCAGCAGGTCCACGGGAGAGACCCAGTACTTC.

This clonotype has at least ten counts. The J gene is TRBJ1-1, the V gene TRBV7-2; D gene uncertain. Germline lookup yields CDR1 SGHTA and CDR2 FQGNSA. CDR3 length: 13 amino acids. V gave up 3 bases and J gave up 0 bases, with 5 bases separating them. In DNA, the CDR3 is TGTGCCAGCAGCTTTACGGTGAACACTGAAGCTTTCTTT. It is translated as CASSFTVNTEAFF.

V is TRBV7-2 and J is TRBJ1-2; unclear D gene. The germline V gene has CDR1 SGHTA and CDR2 FQGNSA. This CDR3 contains 14 residues. V was pared by 2 bases and J by 3 bases, with 10 bases between. This CDR3 is CASSLSPEDYGYTF. For the CDR3, the DNA is TGTGCCAGCAGCTTAAGTCCAGAGGACTATGGCTACACCTTC.

This clonotype was found many times. The J gene is TRBJ2-3, the V gene TRBV7-2; D call uncertain. The V gene lost 5 bases and the J gene lost 4 bases, with 7 bases spanning the gap. Germline-derived CDR1 and CDR2 are SGHTA and FQGNSA. The CDR3 runs to 12 residues. As DNA, the CDR3 is TGTGCCAGCAGCGAACCTCCAGATACGCAGTATTTT. Translating it yields CASSEPPDTQYF.

This clonotype has ten or more counts. The chain has TRBV5-1 and TRBJ2-7; D might be TRBD2 (5 bases). The CDR3 has 13 residues. V was shortened by 2 bases and J by 1 base, with 7 bases between the two germline ends. The germline V gene has CDR1 SGHRS and CDR2 YFSETQ. CDR3 sequence (DNA): TGCGCCAGCAGCTTCGGGAAGTCCTACGAGCAGTACTTC. Protein product: CASSFGKSYEQYF.

This clonotype was picked up many times. The chain joins TRBV28 to TRBJ2-4; possibly TRBD2 for D (6 bases). The CDR3 has 17 residues. With 6 bases removed from V and 3 bases from J, the gap between germline ends came to 21 bases. The germline gives CDR1 MDHEN, CDR2 SYDVKM. CDR3 DNA sequence: TGTGCCAGCAGACTAGCCGGACCGAGAGGCGGCAAAAACATTCAGTACTTC. This codes for CASRLAGPRGGKNIQYF.

This clonotype has only a few counts. One end of the junction fails to match germline, which may point to a read error. The V and J genes are TRBV28 and TRBJ2-7; TRBD2 is a possible D gene (5 bases). There are 12 residues in the CDR3. Germline loops: CDR1 MDHEN, CDR2 SYDVKM. This CDR3 reads CASSLRGYGQYF. CDR3 sequence (DNA): TGTGCCAGCAGTTTGAGAGGGTACGGGCAGTACTTC.

This clonotype was observed many times. The V and J genes are TRBV20-1 and TRBJ2-7, with TRBD2 as a possible D gene (6 bases). V lost 7 bases to trimming and J lost 6 bases, with 25 bases between them. The CDR3 extends over 15 amino acids. CDR1 and CDR2 from the germline V gene are DFQATT and SNEGSKA (reference sequence). CDR3 coding DNA: TGCAGTGTTCGGCCCCTACGGGACTTCCACCCCGAGCAGTACTTC. Protein: CSVRPLRDFHPEQYF.

The rearrangement links TRBV18 to TRBJ2-7, with D perhaps assigned TRBD1 or TRBD2 (5 bases each). V dropped 3 bases and J dropped 4 bases, with 13 bases sitting between them. Germline loops: CDR1 KGHSH, CDR2 LQKENI. The CDR3 runs to 14 residues. Here the CDR3 reads CASSPQRDGYEQYF. The CDR3 DNA sequence: TGTGCCAGCTCACCCCAGAGGGACGGGTACGAGCAGTACTTC.

This clonotype was counted a few times. The chain joins TRBV11-2 to TRBJ2-3; TRBD2 might be the D (5 bases). The CDR3 has 17 residues. Germline V lookup: CDR1 SGHAT, CDR2 FQNNGV. V was clipped by 5 bases and J by 1 base, with 19 bases between them. The CDR3 DNA is TGTGCCAGCAGCCCTCGAGGGCTAGAAACTCGCACAGATACGCAGTATTTT. It is translated as CASSPRGLETRTDTQYF.

This clonotype was seen at least ten times. This chain connects TRBV4-1 to TRBJ1-5; D gene unclear. V was shortened by 2 bases and J by 7 bases, with 12 bases between the two germline ends. In germline, CDR1 is MGHRA, CDR2 YSYEKL. This CDR3 region has 14 residues. The CDR3 is CASSQTFKQQPQHF. Written as DNA, the CDR3 is TGCGCCAGCAGCCAAACTTTTAAACAGCAGCCCCAGCATTTT.

This clonotype was counted many times. The V call is TRBV12-3 or TRBV12-4, the J call TRBJ2-7; 13 bases map to TRBD2. The junction had 12 bases not matched to a gene; V was cut back by 2 bases and J by 5 bases. This CDR3 comprises 18 residues. CDR3 coding DNA: TGTGCCAGCAGTTTACTCGCCAGAGGACTAGCGGGAGACCACGAGCAGTACTTC. It translates to CASSLLARGLAGDHEQYF.